This T cell receptor (beta chain) was identified during a study of cytomegalovirus exposure and HLA in healthy donors. Study-level findings and limits: Donors belonging to an Asian-associated ancestry cluster reportedly showed fewer N-insertions in productive TCRs than the 666-donor mean, according to what a later analysis found.

The table lists this clone with a count of one. What it binds is unknown. In germline, CDR1 is SQVTM, CDR2 ANQGSEA. The CDR3 sequence is 13 residues long. Trimming pared 0 bases from V and 8 bases from J, leaving 13 bases between. PCR involved 60 Vbeta and 13 Jbeta primers. Assay used: immunoSEQ multiplex PCR; TCRdb lists only in-frame clones, some missing. This sample has 150,000 to 200,000 clones; approximately 80% occur once, and the top ten carry around 2%. Input material: PBMCs. The chain combines TRBV29-1 with TRBJ1-2; D is unresolved. The sequence derives from a man aged 50-60 years in good health and CMV-seropositive. The CDR3 is CSVEDRAVWGYTF. The DNA of the CDR3 is TGCAGCGTTGAAGATCGCGCGGTTTGGGGCTACACCTTC.